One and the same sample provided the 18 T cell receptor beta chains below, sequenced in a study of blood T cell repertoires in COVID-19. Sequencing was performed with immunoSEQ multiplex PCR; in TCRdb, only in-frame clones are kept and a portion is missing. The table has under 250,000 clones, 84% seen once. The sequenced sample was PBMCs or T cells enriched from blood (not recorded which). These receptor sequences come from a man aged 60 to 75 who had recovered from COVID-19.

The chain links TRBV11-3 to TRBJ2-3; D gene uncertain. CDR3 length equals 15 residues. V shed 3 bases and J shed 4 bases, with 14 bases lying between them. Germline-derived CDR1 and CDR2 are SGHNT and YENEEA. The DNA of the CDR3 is TGTGCCAGCAGCTTCTTAGTGGAGAGCCCAGATACGCAGTATTTT. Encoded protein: CASSFLVESPDTQYF.

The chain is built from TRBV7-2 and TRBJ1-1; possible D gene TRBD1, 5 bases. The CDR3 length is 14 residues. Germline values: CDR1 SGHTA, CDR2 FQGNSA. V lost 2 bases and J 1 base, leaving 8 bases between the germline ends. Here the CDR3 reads CASSLRGTNTEAFF. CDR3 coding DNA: TGTGCCAGCAGCTTACGGGGGACGAACACTGAAGCTTTCTTT. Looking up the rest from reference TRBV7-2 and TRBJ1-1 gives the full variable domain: GAGVSQSPSNKVTEKGKDVELRCDPISGHTALYWYRQSLGQGLEFLIYFQGNSAPDKSGLPSDRFSAERTGGSVSTLTIQRTQQEDSAVYLCASSLRGTNTEAFFGQGTRLTVV.

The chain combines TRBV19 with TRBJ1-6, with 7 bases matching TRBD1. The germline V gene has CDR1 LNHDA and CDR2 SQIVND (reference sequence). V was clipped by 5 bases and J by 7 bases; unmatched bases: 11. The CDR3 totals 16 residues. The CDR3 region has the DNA TGTGCCAGTAGTCCCCATCGGGACAGAAAGAATTCACCCCTCCACTTT. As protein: CASSPHRDRKNSPLHF.

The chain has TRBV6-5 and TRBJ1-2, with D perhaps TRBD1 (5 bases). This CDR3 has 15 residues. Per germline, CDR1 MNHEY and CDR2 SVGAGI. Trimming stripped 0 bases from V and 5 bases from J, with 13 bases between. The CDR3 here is CASSYSTGGEYGYTF. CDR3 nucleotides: TGTGCCAGCAGTTACTCAACGGGGGGAGAGTATGGCTACACCTTC.

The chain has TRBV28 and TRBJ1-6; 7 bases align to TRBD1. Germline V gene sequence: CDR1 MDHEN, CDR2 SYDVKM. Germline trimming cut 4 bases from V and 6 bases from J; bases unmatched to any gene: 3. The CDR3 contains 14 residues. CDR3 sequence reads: CASSSGTVNSPLHF. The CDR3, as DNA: TGTGCCAGCAGTTCAGGGACAGTTAATTCACCCCTCCACTTT.

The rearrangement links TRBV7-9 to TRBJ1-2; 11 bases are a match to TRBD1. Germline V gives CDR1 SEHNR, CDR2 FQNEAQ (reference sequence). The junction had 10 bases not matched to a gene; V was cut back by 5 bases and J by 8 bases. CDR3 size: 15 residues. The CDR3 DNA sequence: TGTGCCAGCAGCCTAGAGGACAGGGGGCTTCGGGGCTACACCTTC. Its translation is CASSLEDRGLRGYTF.

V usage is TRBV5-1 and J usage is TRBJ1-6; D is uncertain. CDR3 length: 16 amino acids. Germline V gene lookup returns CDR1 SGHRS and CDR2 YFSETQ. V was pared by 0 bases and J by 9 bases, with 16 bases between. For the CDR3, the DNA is TGCGCCAGCAGCTTGGCCGGAGAACGGCGCTTTTCACCCCTCCACTTT. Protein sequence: CASSLAGERRFSPLHF.

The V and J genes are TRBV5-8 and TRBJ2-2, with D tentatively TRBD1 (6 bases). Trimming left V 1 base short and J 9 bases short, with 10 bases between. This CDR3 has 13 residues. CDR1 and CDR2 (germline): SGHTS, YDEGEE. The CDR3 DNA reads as TGTGCCAGCAGCTTGCAGGGGTCCCGGGAGCTGTTTTTT. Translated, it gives CASSLQGSRELFF.

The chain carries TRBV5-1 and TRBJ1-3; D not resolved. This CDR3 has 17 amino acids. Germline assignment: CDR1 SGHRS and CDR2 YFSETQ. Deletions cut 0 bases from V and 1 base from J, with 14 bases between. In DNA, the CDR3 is TGCGCCAGCAGCTTGGGTTTAGGGAGTTCGTCTGGAAACACCATATATTTT. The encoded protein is CASSLGLGSSSGNTIYF.

Here the CDR3 DNA reads TGTGCCAGCAGCCAAGATTTCTTGACTGAAGCTTTCTTT. Encoded protein: CASSQDFLTEAFF. This chain uses TRBV14 with TRBJ1-1; D remains unclear. Trimming removed 0 bases at V and 5 bases at J, with 7 bases between. Germline V gene lookup returns CDR1 SGHDN and CDR2 FVKESK. CDR3 length: 13 amino acids.

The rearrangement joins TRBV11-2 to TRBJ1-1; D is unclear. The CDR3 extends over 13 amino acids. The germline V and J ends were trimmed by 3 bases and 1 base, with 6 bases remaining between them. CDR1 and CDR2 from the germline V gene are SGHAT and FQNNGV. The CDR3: CASSFAGNTEAFF. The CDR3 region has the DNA TGTGCCAGCAGCTTTGCAGGGAACACTGAAGCTTTCTTT. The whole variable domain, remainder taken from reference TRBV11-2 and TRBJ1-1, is EAGVAQSPRYKIIEKRQSVAFWCNPISGHATLYWYQQILGQGPKLLIQFQNNGVVDDSQLPKDRFSAERLKGVDSTLKIQPAKLEDSAVYLCASSFAGNTEAFFGQGTRLTVV.

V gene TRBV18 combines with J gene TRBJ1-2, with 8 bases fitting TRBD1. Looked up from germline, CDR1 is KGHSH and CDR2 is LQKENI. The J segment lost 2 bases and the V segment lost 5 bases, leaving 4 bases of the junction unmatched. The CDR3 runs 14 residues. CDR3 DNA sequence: TGTGCCAGCTCAAAGGGGACAGGAAACTATGGCTACACCTTC. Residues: CASSKGTGNYGYTF.

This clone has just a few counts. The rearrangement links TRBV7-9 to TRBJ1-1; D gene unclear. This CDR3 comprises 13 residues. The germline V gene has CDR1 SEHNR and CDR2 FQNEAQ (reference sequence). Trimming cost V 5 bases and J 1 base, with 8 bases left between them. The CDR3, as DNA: TGTGCCAGCAGCCCCATAGAGAACACTGAAGCTTTCTTT. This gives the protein CASSPIENTEAFF. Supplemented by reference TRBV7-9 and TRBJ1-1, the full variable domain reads DTGVSQNPRHKITKRGQNVTFRCDPISEHNRLYWYRQTLGQGPEFLTYFQNEAQLEKSRLLSDRFSAERPKGSFSTLEIQRTEQGDSAMYLCASSPIENTEAFFGQGTRLTVV.

The CDR3 reads CASSQAQGITGELFF. The CDR3 DNA follows: TGCGCCAGCAGCCAAGCACAGGGGATCACCGGGGAGCTGTTTTTT. The J gene is TRBJ2-2, the V gene TRBV4-1, with TRBD1 matching over 7 bases. CDR3 size: 15 residues. Germline CDR1 reads MGHRA; CDR2 reads YSYEKL. The V segment lost 1 base and the J segment 4 bases; nucleotides outside the gene matches: 3.

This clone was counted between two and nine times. DNA of the CDR3: TGCGCCAGCAGCGACGGACAGGACGCAGCTAACTATGGCTACACCTTC. Protein product: CASSDGQDAANYGYTF. The chain has TRBV5-1 and TRBJ1-2; TRBD1 matches 7 bases. CDR1 is SGHRS and CDR2 is YFSETQ in the germline V gene. J was trimmed by 0 bases and V by 4 bases; bases with no gene match: 9. This CDR3 is 16 amino acids long.

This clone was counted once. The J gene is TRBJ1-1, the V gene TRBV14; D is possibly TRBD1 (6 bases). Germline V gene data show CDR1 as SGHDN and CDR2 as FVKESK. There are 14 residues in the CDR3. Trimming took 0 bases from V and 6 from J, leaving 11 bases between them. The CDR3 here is CASSQDLRGAEAFF. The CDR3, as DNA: TGTGCCAGCAGCCAAGATCTCAGGGGCGCTGAAGCTTTCTTT.

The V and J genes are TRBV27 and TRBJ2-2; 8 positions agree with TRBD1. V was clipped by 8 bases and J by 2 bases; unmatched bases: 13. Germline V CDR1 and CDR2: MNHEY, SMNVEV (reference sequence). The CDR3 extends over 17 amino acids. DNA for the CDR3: TGTGCCAGCGGCCAGTTTGGCTCAGGGGGCAACACCGGGGAGCTGTTTTTT. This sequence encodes CASGQFGSGGNTGELFF.

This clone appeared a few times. The CDR3 coding sequence is TGTGCCAGCAGCTTGGTAGGGGCTGGAAACACCATATATTTT. This sequence encodes CASSLVGAGNTIYF. The chain has TRBV5-5 and TRBJ1-3; D perhaps matches TRBD1 (5 bases). The CDR3 runs 14 residues. Between the trimmed V and J ends, which lost 0 bases and 2 bases, there was a span of 6 bases. The germline CDR1 and CDR2 sequences are SGHKS and YYEKEE (reference sequence).